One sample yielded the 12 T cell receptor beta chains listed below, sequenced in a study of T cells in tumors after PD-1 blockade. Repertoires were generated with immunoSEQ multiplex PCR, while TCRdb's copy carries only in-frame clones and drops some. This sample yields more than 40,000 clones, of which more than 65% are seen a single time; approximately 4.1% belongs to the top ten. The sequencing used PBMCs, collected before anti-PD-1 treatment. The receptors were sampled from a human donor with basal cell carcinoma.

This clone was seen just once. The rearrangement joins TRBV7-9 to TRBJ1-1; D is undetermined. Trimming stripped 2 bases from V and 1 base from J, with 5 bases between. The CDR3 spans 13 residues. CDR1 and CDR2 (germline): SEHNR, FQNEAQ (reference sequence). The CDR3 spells CASSLLGNTEAFF. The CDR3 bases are TGTGCCAGCAGCTTACTGGGGAACACTGAAGCTTTCTTT.

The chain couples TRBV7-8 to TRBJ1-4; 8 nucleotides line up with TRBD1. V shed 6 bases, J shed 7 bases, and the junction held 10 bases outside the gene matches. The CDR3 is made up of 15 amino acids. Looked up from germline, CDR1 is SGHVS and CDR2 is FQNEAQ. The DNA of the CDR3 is TGTGCCAGCAGTACCGGACAGGGCGGAAGTGAAAAACTGTTTTTT. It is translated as CASSTGQGGSEKLFF. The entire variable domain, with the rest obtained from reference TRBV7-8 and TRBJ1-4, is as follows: GAGVSQSPRYKVAKRGQDVALRCDPISGHVSLFWYQQALGQGPEFLTYFQNEAQLDKSGLPSDRFFAERPEGSVSTLKIQRTQQEDSAVYLCASSTGQGGSEKLFFGSGTQLSVL.

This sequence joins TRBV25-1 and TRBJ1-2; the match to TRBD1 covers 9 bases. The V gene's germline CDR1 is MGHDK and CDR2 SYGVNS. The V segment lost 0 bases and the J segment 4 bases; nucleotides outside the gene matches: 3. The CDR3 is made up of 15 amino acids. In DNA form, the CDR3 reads TGTGCCAGCAGTGAATATGGGACAGGGTTCTATGGCTACACCTTC. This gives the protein CASSEYGTGFYGYTF.

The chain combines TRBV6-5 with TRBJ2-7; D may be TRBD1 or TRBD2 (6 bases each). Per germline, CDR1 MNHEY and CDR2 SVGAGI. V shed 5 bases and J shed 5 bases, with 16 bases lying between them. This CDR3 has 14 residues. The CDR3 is CASSLSVGGNEQYF. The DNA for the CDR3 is TGTGCCAGCAGTCTTAGTGTGGGGGGCAACGAGCAGTACTTC.

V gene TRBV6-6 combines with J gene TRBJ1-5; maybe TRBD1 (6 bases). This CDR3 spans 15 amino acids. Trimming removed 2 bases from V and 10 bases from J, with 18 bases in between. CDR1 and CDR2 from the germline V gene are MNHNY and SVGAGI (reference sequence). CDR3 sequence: CASSYRGQSLLPQHF. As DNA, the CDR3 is TGTGCCAGCAGTTACAGAGGACAGTCCCTATTACCCCAGCATTTT.

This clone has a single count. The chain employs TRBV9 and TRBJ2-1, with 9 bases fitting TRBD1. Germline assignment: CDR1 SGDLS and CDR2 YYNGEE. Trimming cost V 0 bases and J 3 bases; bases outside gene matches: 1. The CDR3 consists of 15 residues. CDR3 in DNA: TGTGCCAGCAGCGTAGTGGACAGGGGCTACAATGAGCAGTTCTTC. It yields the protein CASSVVDRGYNEQFF.

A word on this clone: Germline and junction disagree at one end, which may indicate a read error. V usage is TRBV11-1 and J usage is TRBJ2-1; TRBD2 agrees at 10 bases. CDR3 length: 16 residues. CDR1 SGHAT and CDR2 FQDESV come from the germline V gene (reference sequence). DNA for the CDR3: TGTGCCAGCAGCCTAGCCACTAGCGGGGTATACAATGAGCAGTTCTTC. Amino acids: CASSLATSGVYNEQFF.

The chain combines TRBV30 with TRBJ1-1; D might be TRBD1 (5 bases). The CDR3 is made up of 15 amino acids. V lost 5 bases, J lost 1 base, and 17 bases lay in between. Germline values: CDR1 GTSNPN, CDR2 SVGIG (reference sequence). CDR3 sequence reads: CAWEDSTGKNTEAFF. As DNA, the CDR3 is TGTGCCTGGGAGGACTCAACAGGAAAGAACACTGAAGCTTTCTTT.

The CDR3 nucleotides read TGTGCCAGCAGCCCTATGGGACGGGATAATTCACCCCTCCACTTT. This gives the protein CASSPMGRDNSPLHF. The genes are TRBV7-2 and TRBJ1-6, with D possibly TRBD1 on 5 matching bases. The germline gives CDR1 SGHTA, CDR2 FQGNSA. V lost 5 bases to trimming and J lost 5 bases, with 13 bases between them. There are 15 residues in the CDR3.

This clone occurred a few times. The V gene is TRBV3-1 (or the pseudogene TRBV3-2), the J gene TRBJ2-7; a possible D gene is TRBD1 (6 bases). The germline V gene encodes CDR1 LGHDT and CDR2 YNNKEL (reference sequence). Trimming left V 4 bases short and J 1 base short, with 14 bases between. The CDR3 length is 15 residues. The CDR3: CASSRDLDRSYEQYF. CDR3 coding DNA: TGTGCCAGCAGCCGCGATCTAGACAGGTCCTACGAGCAGTACTTC.

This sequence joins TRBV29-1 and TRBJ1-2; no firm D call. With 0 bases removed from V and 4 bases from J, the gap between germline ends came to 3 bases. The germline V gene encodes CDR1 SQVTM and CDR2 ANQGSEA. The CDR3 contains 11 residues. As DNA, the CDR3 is TGCAGCGTTGAAGAGGCCTATGGCTACACCTTC. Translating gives CSVEEAYGYTF.

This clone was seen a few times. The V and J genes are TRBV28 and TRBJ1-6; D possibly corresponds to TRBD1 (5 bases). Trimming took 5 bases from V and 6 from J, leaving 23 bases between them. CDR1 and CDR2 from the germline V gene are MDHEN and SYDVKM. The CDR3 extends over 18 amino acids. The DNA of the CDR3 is TGTGCCAGCAGTACTCTCGGACGTTGGGGCTCGAGTAATTCACCCCTCCACTTT. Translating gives CASSTLGRWGSSNSPLHF.